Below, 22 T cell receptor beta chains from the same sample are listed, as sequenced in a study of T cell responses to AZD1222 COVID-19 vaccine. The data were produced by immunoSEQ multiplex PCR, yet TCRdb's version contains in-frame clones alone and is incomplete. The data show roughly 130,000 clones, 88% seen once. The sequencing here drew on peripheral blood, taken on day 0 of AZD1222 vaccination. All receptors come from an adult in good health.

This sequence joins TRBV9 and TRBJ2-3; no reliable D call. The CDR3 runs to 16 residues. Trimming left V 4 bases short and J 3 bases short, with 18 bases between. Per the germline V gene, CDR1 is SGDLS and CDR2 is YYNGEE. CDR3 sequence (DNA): TGTGCCAGCAGCAAAGACGTCTTTGTGGCAACAGATACGCAGTATTTT. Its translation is CASSKDVFVATDTQYF.

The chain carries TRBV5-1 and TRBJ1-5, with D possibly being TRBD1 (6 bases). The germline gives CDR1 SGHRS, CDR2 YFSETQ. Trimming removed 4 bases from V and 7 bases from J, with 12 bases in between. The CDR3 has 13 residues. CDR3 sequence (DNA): TGCGCCAGCAGCATTACAGGGATCCAGCCCCAGCATTTT. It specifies CASSITGIQPQHF.

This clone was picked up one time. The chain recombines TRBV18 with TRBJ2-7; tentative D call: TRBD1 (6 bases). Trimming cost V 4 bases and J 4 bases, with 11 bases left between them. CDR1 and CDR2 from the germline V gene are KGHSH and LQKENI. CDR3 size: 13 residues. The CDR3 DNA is TGTGCCAGCTCACAGGGGGTAAGTTACGAGCAGTACTTC. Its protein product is CASSQGVSYEQYF.

Here the CDR3 DNA reads TGTGCCAGCGGGGCTAACTATGGCTACACCTTC. Residues: CASGANYGYTF. The chain recombines TRBV7-6 with TRBJ1-2; D call uncertain. Between the trimmed V and J ends, which lost 8 bases and 0 bases, there was a span of 4 bases. Germline values: CDR1 SGHVS, CDR2 FNYEAQ. The CDR3 extends over 11 amino acids.

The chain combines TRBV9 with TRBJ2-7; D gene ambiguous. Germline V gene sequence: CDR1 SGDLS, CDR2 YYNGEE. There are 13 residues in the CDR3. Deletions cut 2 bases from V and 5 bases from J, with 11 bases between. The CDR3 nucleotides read TGTGCCAGCAGCGTTCATCTAGAGAACGAGCAGTACTTC. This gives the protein CASSVHLENEQYF. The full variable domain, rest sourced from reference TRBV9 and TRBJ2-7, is DSGVTQTPKHLITATGQRVTLRCSPRSGDLSVYWYQQSLDQGLQFLIQYYNGEERAKGNILERFSAQQFPDLHSELNLSSLELGDSALYFCASSVHLENEQYFGPGTRLTVT.

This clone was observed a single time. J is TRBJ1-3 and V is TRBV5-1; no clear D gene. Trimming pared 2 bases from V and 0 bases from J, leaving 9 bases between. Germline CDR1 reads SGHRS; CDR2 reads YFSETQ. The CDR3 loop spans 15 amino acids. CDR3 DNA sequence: TGCGCCAGCAGCTTCTTCGGGTCCTCTGGAAACACCATATATTTT. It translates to CASSFFGSSGNTIYF.

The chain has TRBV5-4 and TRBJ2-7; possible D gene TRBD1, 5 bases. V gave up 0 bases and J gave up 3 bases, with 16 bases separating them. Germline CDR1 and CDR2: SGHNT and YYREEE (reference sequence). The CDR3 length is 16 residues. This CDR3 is CASSLGAGRALYEQYF. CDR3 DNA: TGTGCCAGCAGCTTGGGAGCAGGCAGGGCCCTCTACGAGCAGTACTTC.

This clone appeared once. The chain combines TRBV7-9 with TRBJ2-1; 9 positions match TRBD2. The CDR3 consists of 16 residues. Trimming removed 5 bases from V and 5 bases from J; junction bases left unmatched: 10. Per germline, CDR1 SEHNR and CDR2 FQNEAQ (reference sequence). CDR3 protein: CASSPGASGINNEQFF. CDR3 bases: TGTGCCAGCAGCCCCGGGGCTAGCGGGATTAACAATGAGCAGTTCTTC.

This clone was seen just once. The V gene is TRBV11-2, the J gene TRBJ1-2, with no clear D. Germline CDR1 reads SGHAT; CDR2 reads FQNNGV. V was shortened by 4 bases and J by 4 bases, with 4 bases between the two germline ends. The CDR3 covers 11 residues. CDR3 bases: TGTGCCAGCAGCTATACCTATGGCTACACCTTC. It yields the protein CASSYTYGYTF.

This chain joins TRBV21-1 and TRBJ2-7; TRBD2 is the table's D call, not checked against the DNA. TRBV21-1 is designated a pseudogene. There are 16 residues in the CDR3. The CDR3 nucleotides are TGTGCCAGCAGCGTACGACTAGCGGGAGGGCCGGGCGAGCAGTACTTC. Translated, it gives CASSVRLAGGPGEQYF.

DNA for the CDR3: TGTGCCAGCAGCTTCAGGGGGCGCGATTACGAGCAGTACTTC. Its protein is CASSFRGRDYEQYF. The gene calls are TRBV7-8 and TRBJ2-7; 8 nucleotides agree with TRBD1. Trimming took 3 bases from V and 4 from J; bases not matched to a gene: 5. Looked up from germline, CDR1 is SGHVS and CDR2 is FQNEAQ. The CDR3 runs 14 residues.

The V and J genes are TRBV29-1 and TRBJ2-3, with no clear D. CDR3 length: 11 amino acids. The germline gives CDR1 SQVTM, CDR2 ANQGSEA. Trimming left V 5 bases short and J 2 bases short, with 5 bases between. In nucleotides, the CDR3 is TGCAGCGTTCGCCACACAGATACGCAGTATTTT. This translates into CSVRHTDTQYF.

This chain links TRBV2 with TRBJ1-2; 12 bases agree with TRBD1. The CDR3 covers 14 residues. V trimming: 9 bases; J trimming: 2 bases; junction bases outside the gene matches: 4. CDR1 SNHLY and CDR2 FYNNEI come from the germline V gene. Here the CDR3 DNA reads TGTGCCAGAAGGGACAGGGGGCCGAACTATGGCTACACCTTC. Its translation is CARRDRGPNYGYTF.

The CDR3 nucleotides read TGTGCCAGCAGCTTAGTATCAGGGTTTGGCACCGGGGAGCTGTTTTTT. Amino acids: CASSLVSGFGTGELFF. The chain has TRBV11-2 and TRBJ2-2; perhaps TRBD1 as D (5 bases). V gave up 1 base and J gave up 4 bases, with 13 bases separating them. The CDR3 is made up of 16 amino acids. Looked up from germline, CDR1 is SGHAT and CDR2 is FQNNGV. Filled out from reference TRBV11-2 and TRBJ2-2, the complete variable domain reads EAGVAQSPRYKIIEKRQSVAFWCNPISGHATLYWYQQILGQGPKLLIQFQNNGVVDDSQLPKDRFSAERLKGVDSTLKIQPAKLEDSAVYLCASSLVSGFGTGELFFGEGSRLTVL.

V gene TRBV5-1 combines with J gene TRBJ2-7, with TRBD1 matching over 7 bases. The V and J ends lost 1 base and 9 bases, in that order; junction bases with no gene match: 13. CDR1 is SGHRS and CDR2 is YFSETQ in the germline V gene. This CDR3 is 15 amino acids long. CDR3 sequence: CASSLSPPGGRAQYF. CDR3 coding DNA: TGCGCCAGCAGCTTGAGTCCGCCAGGGGGAAGGGCGCAGTACTTC.

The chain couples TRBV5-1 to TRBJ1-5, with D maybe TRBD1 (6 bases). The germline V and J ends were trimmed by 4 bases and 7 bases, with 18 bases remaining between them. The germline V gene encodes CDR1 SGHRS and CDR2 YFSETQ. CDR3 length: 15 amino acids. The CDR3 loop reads CASSASGASGQPQHF. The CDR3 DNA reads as TGCGCCAGCAGCGCGTCAGGGGCTTCAGGGCAGCCCCAGCATTTT.

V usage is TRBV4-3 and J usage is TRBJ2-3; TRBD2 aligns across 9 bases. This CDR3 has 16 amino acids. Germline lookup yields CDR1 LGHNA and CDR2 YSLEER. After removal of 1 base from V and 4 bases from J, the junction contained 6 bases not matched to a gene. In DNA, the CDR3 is TGCGCCAGCAGCCAAGTAGCTCTAGCGGGGCCAGATACGCAGTATTTT. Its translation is CASSQVALAGPDTQYF.

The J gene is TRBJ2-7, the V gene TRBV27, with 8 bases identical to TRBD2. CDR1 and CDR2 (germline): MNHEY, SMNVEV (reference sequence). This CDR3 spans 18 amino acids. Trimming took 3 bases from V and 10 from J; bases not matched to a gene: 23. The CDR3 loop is CASSFGSGAGAKRGEQYF. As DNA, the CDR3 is TGTGCCAGCAGTTTCGGGTCGGGAGCGGGGGCCAAGCGGGGAGAACAGTACTTC.

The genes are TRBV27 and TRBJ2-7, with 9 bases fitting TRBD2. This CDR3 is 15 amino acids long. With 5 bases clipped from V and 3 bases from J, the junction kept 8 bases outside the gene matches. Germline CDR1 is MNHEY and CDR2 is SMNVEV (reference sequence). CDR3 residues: CASSPPGLAGYEQYF. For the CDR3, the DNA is TGTGCCAGCAGTCCTCCGGGACTAGCCGGCTACGAGCAGTACTTC.

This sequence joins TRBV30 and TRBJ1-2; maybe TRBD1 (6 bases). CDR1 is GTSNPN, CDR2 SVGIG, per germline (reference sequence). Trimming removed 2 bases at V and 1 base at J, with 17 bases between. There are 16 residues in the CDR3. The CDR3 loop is CAWSPPTRGSNYGYTF. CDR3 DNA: TGTGCCTGGAGTCCCCCGACCAGGGGAAGTAACTATGGCTACACCTTC.

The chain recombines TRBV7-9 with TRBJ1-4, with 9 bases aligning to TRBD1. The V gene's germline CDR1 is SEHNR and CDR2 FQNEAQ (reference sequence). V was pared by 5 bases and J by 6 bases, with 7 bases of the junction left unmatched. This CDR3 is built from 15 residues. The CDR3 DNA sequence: TGTGCCAGCAGCAAACTGGGACAGGGAGATGAAAAACTGTTTTTT. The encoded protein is CASSKLGQGDEKLFF.

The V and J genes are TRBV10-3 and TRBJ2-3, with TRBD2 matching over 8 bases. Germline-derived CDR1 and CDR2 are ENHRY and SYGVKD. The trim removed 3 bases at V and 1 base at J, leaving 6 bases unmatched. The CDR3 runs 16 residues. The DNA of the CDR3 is TGTGCCATCAGTGACCTGGCAGCGGGGGGCACAGATACGCAGTATTTT. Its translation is CAISDLAAGGTDTQYF.